This T cell receptor beta chain was sequenced during a study of human T cells and chemical hapten exposure. Findings and limits, study-wide: The immune response of these alopecia patients might not match healthy individuals'.

The CDR3 contains 16 residues. CDR1 is SGHAT and CDR2 is FQDESV in the germline V gene (reference sequence). The V and J ends lost 5 bases and 0 bases, in that order; junction bases with no gene match: 4. In regard to this clonotype: Its antigen is as yet unknown.

MiXCR was run by TCRdb on the RACE reads, yielding one entry per CDR3 protein. The table includes under 450,000 distinct CDR3 sequences, about 6% detected once. Time point denoted: patch test 2, 6 weeks after DPC sensitization. The treatment denotes: therapeutic diphenylcyclopropenone sensitization with weekly scalp DPC. The donor pool consisted of alopecia patients aged 18 to 70 years, considered suitable for DPC. This TCR came from a woman under 30 with alopecia areata. Some clones in this sample may be carry-over from other donors' samples. V and J are TRBV11-1 and TRBJ2-4, with 10 bases aligning to TRBD1. The material was whole blood, obtained in connection with sensitization to the hapten diphenylcyclopropenone (DPC). Here the CDR3 reads CASSGRTGGAKNIQYF. CDR3 nucleotide sequence: TGTGCCAGCAGCGGTCGGACAGGGGGAGCCAAAAACATTCAGTACTTC.